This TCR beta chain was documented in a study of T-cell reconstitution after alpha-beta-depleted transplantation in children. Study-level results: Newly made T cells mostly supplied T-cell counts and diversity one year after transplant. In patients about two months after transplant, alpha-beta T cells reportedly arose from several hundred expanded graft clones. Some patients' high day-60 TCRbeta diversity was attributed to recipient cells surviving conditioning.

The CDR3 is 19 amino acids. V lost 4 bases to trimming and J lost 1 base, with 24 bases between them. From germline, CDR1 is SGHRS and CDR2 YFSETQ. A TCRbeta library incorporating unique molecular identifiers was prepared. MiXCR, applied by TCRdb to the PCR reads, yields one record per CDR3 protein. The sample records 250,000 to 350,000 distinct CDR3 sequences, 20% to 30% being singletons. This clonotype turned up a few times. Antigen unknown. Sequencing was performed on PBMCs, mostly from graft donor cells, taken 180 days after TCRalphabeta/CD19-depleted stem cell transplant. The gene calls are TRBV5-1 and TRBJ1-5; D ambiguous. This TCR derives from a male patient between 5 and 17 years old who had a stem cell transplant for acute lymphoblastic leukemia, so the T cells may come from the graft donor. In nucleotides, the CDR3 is TGCGCCAGCAGCCCTGCCCCGAGGCCGAACCGGATGAGCAATCAGCCCCAGCATTTT. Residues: CASSPAPRPNRMSNQPQHF.